This T cell receptor (beta chain) was captured by sequencing in a study of T cell changes during pregnancy in multiple sclerosis. Assay: immunoSEQ multiplex PCR; the TCRdb copy retains only in-frame clones and omits some. The profile shows around 40,000 clones, 93% of them singletons. Germline V gives CDR1 LNHDA, CDR2 SQIVND (reference sequence). The CDR3 extends over 14 amino acids. V lost 5 bases to trimming and J lost 4 bases, with 14 bases between them. This clonotype originated in a female donor with multiple sclerosis, enrolled in a pregnancy study. The sample in question was CD4+ T cells from peripheral blood mononuclear cells, obtained in the third trimester of pregnancy. This chain links TRBV19 with TRBJ2-5; D unclear. The CDR3 here is CASSWIWAGETQYF. As DNA, the CDR3 is TGTGCCAGTAGTTGGATTTGGGCAGGAGAGACCCAGTACTTC.